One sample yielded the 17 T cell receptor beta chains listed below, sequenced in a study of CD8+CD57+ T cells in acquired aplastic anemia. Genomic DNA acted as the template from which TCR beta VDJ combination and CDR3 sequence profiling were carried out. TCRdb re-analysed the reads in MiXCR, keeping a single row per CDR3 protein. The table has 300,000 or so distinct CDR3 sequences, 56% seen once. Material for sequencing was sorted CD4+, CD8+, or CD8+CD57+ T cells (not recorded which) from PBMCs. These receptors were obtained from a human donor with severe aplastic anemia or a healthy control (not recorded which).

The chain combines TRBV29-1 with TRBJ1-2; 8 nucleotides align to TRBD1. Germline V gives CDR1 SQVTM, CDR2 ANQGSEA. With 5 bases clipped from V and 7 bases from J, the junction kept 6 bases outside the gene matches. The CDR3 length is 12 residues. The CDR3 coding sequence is TGCAGCGTTATCGGGACAGGCTTTGGCTACACCTTC. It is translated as CSVIGTGFGYTF.

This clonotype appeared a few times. This CDR3 reads CASSLVVNQPQHF. As DNA, the CDR3 is TGTGCCAGCAGCTTAGTGGTCAATCAGCCCCAGCATTTT. The chain uses TRBV7-8 and TRBJ1-5; no definite D call. The CDR3 sequence is 13 residues long. Trimming removed 1 base from V and 3 bases from J, with 4 bases in between. Looked up from germline, CDR1 is SGHVS and CDR2 is FQNEAQ.

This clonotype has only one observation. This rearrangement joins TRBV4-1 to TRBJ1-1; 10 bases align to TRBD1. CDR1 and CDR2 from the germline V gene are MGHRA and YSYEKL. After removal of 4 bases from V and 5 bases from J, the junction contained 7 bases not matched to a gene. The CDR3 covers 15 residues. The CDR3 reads CASSPQGQGRTEAFF. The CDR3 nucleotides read TGCGCCAGCAGCCCTCAGGGACAGGGGAGGACTGAAGCTTTCTTT.

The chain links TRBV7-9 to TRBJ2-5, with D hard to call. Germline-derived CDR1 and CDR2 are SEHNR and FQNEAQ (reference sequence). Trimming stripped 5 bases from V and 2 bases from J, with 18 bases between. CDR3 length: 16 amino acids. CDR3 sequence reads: CASSPPSPRDQETQYF. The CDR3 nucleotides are TGTGCCAGCAGCCCCCCCAGTCCGAGAGATCAAGAGACCCAGTACTTC.

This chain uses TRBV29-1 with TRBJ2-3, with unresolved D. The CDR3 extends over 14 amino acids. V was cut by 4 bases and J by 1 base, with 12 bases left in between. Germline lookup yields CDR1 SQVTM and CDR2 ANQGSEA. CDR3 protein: CSVGVAQRTDTQYF. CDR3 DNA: TGCAGCGTTGGTGTGGCTCAGCGCACAGATACGCAGTATTTT.

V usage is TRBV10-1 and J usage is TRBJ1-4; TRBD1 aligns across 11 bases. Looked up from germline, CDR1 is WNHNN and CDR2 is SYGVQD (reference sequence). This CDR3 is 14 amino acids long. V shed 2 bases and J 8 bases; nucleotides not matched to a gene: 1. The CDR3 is CASSEGQGAEKLFF. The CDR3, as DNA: TGCGCCAGCAGTGAGGGACAGGGGGCCGAAAAACTGTTTTTT.

CDR3 nucleotides: TGTGCCAGCAGCTTAGTGGCTGTGGGGACACTGAATCAGCCCCAGCATTTT. Translation gives CASSLVAVGTLNQPQHF. The J gene is TRBJ1-5, the V gene TRBV7-2; weak D call: TRBD1 (6 bases). Trimming removed 1 base from V and 4 bases from J, with 17 bases in between. The CDR3 contains 17 residues. Per the germline V gene, CDR1 is SGHTA and CDR2 is FQGNSA.

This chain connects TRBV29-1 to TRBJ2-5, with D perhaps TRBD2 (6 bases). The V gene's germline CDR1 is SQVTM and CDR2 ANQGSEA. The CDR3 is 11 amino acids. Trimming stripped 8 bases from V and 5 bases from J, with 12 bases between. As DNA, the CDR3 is TGCAGCTCCGGGCTAGCGGAGACCCAGTACTTC. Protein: CSSGLAETQYF.

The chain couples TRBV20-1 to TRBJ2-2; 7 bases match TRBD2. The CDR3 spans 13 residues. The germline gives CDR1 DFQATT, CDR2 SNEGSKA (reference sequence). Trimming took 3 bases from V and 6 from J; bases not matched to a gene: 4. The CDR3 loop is CSARGTSAGELFF. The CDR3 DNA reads TGCAGTGCTAGGGGAACTAGCGCCGGGGAGCTGTTTTTT.

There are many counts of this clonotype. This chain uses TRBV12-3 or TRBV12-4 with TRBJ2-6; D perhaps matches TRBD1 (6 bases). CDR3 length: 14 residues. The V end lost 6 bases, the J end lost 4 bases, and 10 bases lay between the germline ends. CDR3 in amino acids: CASRQGSGANVLTF. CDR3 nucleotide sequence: TGTGCCAGCAGACAGGGATCAGGGGCCAACGTCCTGACTTTC.

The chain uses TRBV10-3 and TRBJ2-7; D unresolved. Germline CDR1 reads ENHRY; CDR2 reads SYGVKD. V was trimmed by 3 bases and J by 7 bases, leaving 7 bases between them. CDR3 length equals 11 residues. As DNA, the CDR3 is TGTGCCATCAGTGAAGGATTGGAGCAGTACTTC. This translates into CAISEGLEQYF.

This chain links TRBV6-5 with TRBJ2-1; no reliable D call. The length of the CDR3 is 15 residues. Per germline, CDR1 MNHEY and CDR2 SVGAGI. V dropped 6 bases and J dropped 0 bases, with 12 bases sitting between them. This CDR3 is CASRSNGYSYNEQFF. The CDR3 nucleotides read TGTGCCAGCAGGTCAAACGGTTACTCCTACAATGAGCAGTTCTTC.

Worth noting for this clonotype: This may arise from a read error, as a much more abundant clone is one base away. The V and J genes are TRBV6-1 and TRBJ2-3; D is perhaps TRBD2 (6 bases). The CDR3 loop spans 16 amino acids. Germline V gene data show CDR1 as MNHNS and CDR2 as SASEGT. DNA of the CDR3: TGTGTCAGCAGTCCCTGGGCGGGACTCGTCACAGATACGCAGTATTTT. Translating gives CVSSPWAGLVTDTQYF.

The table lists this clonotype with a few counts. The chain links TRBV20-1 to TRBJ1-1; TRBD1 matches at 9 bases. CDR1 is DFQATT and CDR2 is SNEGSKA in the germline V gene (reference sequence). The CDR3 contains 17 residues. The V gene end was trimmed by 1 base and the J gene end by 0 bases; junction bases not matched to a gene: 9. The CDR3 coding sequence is TGCAGTGCTAGAGGAACAGGGGGCCTTCCCATGAACACTGAAGCTTTCTTT. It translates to CSARGTGGLPMNTEAFF.

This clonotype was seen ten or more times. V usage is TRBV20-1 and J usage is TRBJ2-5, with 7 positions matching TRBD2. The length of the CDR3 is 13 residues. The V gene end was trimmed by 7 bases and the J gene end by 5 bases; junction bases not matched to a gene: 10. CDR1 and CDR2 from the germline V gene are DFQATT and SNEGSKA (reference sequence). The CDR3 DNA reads TGCAGTGTTTCCTCGGGCGGGGGTGAGACCCAGTACTTC. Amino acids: CSVSSGGGETQYF.

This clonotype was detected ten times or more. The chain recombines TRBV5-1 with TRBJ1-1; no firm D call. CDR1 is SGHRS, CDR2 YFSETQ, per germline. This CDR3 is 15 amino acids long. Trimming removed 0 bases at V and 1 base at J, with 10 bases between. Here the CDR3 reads CASSLEGNSNTEAFF. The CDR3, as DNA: TGCGCCAGCAGCTTGGAAGGTAACTCGAACACTGAAGCTTTCTTT.

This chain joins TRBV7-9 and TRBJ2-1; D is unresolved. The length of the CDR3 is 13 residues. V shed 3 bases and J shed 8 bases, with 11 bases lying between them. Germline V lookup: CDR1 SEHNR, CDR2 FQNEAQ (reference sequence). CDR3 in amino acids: CASSLSDTDEQFF. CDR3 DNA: TGTGCCAGCAGCTTGTCTGATACTGATGAGCAGTTCTTC.